The text below deals with one TCR beta chain. Antigen unknown. The sample belongs to a study of graft-versus-host responses after intestinal transplantation. Overall study findings and caveats: The highest levels of circulating GvH clones went along with early declines in HvG clones after transplant.

TCRdb keeps only in-frame clones here, not all; method: immunoSEQ multiplex PCR. The table includes about 40,000 clones, 80% to 95% detected once. This receptor was obtained from a human patient who received an intestinal transplant, so some T cells may come from the graft donor. Sequenced here: PBMCs, sampled roughly 780 days after intestinal transplantation.

The CDR3, as DNA: TGCAGCGTCGAGGGGAAAGGGAGCTATGGCTACACCTTC. Translation gives CSVEGKGSYGYTF. The V and J genes are TRBV29-1 and TRBJ1-2, with D tentatively TRBD1 (5 bases). Deletions cut 6 bases from V and 4 bases from J, with 15 bases between. Germline V gene lookup returns CDR1 SQVTM and CDR2 ANQGSEA. The CDR3 contains 13 residues. Drawing the rest from reference TRBV29-1 and TRBJ1-2, the complete variable domain is SAVISQKPSRDICQRGTSLTIQCQVDSQVTMMFWYRQQPGQSLTLIATANQGSEATYESGFVIDKFPISRPNLTFSTLTVSNMSPEDSSIYLCSVEGKGSYGYTFGSGTRLTVV.